The 11 T cell receptor beta chains below all came from one sample that was sequenced in a study of blood T cell repertoires in COVID-19. Here immunoSEQ multiplex PCR was the method, and the copy in TCRdb shows in-frame clones only, minus some. The data contain some 300,000 clones, nearly 90% of them singletons. The specimen was PBMCs or T cells enriched from blood (not recorded which). These receptors came from a woman in her 30s who had recovered from COVID-19.

The rearrangement uses TRBV24-1 and TRBJ2-2, with 7 bases that match TRBD1. CDR1 is KGHDR, CDR2 SFDVKD, per germline. V lost 1 base to trimming and J lost 5 bases; unmatched junction nucleotides: 3. CDR3 size: 15 residues. The CDR3 DNA reads as TGTGCCACCAGTGATTTAAGGACAGGTACCGGGGAGCTGTTTTTT. Its protein is CATSDLRTGTGELFF.

This chain links TRBV24-1 with TRBJ1-2, with 9 positions matching TRBD1. Germline CDR1 reads KGHDR; CDR2 reads SFDVKD. V lost 4 bases, J lost 9 bases, and 5 bases stayed unmatched. The CDR3 runs to 13 residues. CDR3 region: CATSERQGVRYTF. Written as DNA, the CDR3 is TGTGCCACCAGTGAGAGACAGGGGGTTCGCTACACCTTC.

The chain combines TRBV3-1 (or the pseudogene TRBV3-2) with TRBJ2-3; D is unclear. V was shortened by 4 bases and J by 4 bases, with 9 bases between the two germline ends. Germline V CDR1 and CDR2: LGHDT, YNNKEL (reference sequence). The CDR3 loop spans 13 amino acids. The CDR3 loop reads CASSLSGPDTQYF. In nucleotides, the CDR3 is TGTGCCAGCAGCCTTAGTGGTCCAGATACGCAGTATTTT.

This clone was picked up one time. The genes are TRBV11-3 and TRBJ2-2; no reliable D call. Germline-derived CDR1 and CDR2 are SGHNT and YENEEA. The CDR3 contains 15 residues. The V end lost 2 bases, the J end lost 7 bases, and 14 bases lay between the germline ends. The DNA for the CDR3 is TGTGCCAGCAGCTTAAACAGCTCCGGCATCGGGGAGCTGTTTTTT. Amino acid sequence: CASSLNSSGIGELFF.

The chain uses TRBV28 and TRBJ1-4; tentative D call: TRBD1 (5 bases). This CDR3 spans 15 amino acids. Germline V gene sequence: CDR1 MDHEN, CDR2 SYDVKM. Trimming took 6 bases from V and 6 from J, leaving 17 bases between them. The CDR3 loop reads CASSPGGGSDEKLFF. The CDR3 region has the DNA TGTGCCAGCAGCCCCGGGGGGGGTAGCGATGAAAAACTGTTTTTT.

The chain employs TRBV11-2 and TRBJ2-3; TRBD2 is a possible D gene (5 bases). CDR1 SGHAT and CDR2 FQNNGV come from the germline V gene. V dropped 6 bases and J dropped 3 bases, with 10 bases sitting between them. The length of the CDR3 is 13 residues. The CDR3 spells CASRLVATDTQYF. The DNA of the CDR3 is TGTGCCAGCAGACTAGTAGCGACAGATACGCAGTATTTT.

The V gene is TRBV7-3, the J gene TRBJ2-4; TRBD2 agrees at 8 bases. The V gene end was trimmed by 5 bases and the J gene end by 7 bases; junction bases not matched to a gene: 4. Looked up from germline, CDR1 is SGHTA and CDR2 is FQGTGA. The CDR3 runs 13 residues. CDR3 in amino acids: CASSPREGNIQYF. The CDR3 DNA is TGTGCCAGCAGCCCTCGGGAGGGCAACATTCAGTACTTC. Based on the CDR3 plus reference TRBV7-3 and TRBJ2-4, the full variable domain is GAGVSQTPSNKVTEKGKYVELRCDPISGHTALYWYRQSLGQGPEFLIYFQGTGAADDSGLPNDRFFAVRPEGSVSTLKIQRTERGDSAVYLCASSPREGNIQYFGAGTRLSVL.

This rearrangement joins TRBV5-1 to TRBJ2-7; D is possibly TRBD2 (6 bases). Germline CDR1 and CDR2: SGHRS and YFSETQ. Trimming stripped 2 bases from V and 0 bases from J, with 18 bases between. The CDR3 contains 17 residues. The CDR3 DNA reads TGCGCCAGCAGCTTCGCATACGTAGCGGAGAGCTCCTACGAGCAGTACTTC. It codes for CASSFAYVAESSYEQYF.

The chain combines TRBV4-1 with TRBJ1-6; 7 bases agree with TRBD1. The germline V gene encodes CDR1 MGHRA and CDR2 YSYEKL. The CDR3 loop spans 14 amino acids. After removal of 5 bases from V and 7 bases from J, the junction contained 5 bases not matched to a gene. In DNA, the CDR3 is TGCGCCAGCAGCTCCCGCAGGGGGAATTCACCCCTCCACTTT. Protein product: CASSSRRGNSPLHF.

This clone was recorded once. Other DNA sequences of this sample code for an identical CDR3. The chain joins TRBV28 to TRBJ2-7; 7 positions match TRBD1. Germline loops: CDR1 MDHEN, CDR2 SYDVKM. With V trimmed by 2 bases and J by 3 bases, 1 base remained unmatched. The CDR3 runs 13 residues. The CDR3: CASSLPGGYEQYF. CDR3 DNA sequence: TGTGCCAGCAGTTTACCAGGGGGCTACGAGCAGTACTTC.

The sample holds one count of this clone. The chain couples TRBV15 to TRBJ2-2; the match to TRBD2 covers 9 bases. CDR1 and CDR2 from the germline V gene are LNHNV and YYDKDF (reference sequence). V lost 3 bases to trimming and J lost 5 bases; unmatched junction nucleotides: 13. The CDR3 runs 18 residues. DNA for the CDR3: TGTGCCACCAGCAGGGGTTTGTTAGCGGGGGTTAGTACCGGGGAGCTGTTTTTT. This encodes CATSRGLLAGVSTGELFF.